One and the same sample provided the 22 T cell receptor beta chains below, sequenced in a study of T cell responses to AZD1222 COVID-19 vaccine. Here immunoSEQ multiplex PCR was the method, and the copy in TCRdb shows in-frame clones only, minus some. This table has approximately 140,000 clones, 90% to 95% appearing once. The sample was peripheral blood, taken on day 0 of AZD1222 vaccination. These receptors all come from an adult in good health.

The CDR3 DNA is TGTGCCAGCAGCCCCCAGGACAGGGGGCTTTCCGAGCAGTACTTC. Translation: CASSPQDRGLSEQYF. The chain recombines TRBV9 with TRBJ2-7, with 11 bases aligning to TRBD1. The J segment lost 6 bases and the V segment lost 4 bases, leaving 9 bases of the junction unmatched. This CDR3 contains 15 residues. CDR1 SGDLS and CDR2 YYNGEE come from the germline V gene.

The chain recombines TRBV4-2 with TRBJ1-1; 7 positions match TRBD1. The germline V gene encodes CDR1 LGHNA and CDR2 YNFKEQ. The CDR3 has 14 amino acids. The V and J ends lost 0 bases and 4 bases, in that order; junction bases with no gene match: 2. This chain's CDR3 is CASSQDRGSTEAFF. In DNA form, the CDR3 reads TGTGCCAGCAGCCAAGACAGGGGGAGCACTGAAGCTTTCTTT.

The chain employs TRBV30 and TRBJ1-6; D unresolved. The V gene lost 7 bases and the J gene lost 7 bases, with 14 bases spanning the gap. The CDR3 extends over 13 amino acids. CDR1 is GTSNPN and CDR2 is SVGIG in the germline V gene (reference sequence). CDR3 sequence (DNA): TGTGCCTCGACCGCCGATGGGAATTCACCCCTCCACTTT. Translated, it gives CASTADGNSPLHF.

The chain couples TRBV5-1 to TRBJ1-1; TRBD1 is a possible D gene (5 bases). V dropped 6 bases and J dropped 0 bases, with 15 bases sitting between them. The CDR3 runs 15 residues. Germline V gene sequence: CDR1 SGHRS, CDR2 YFSETQ. The CDR3 DNA is TGCGCCAGCAAGGTCCCGGGACTGATGAACACTGAAGCTTTCTTT. This sequence encodes CASKVPGLMNTEAFF.

The gene calls are TRBV6-6 and TRBJ1-4, with TRBD1 as a possible D gene (6 bases). Trimming took 2 bases from V and 8 from J, leaving 12 bases between them. The CDR3 extends over 14 amino acids. Germline CDR1 is MNHNY and CDR2 is SVGAGI (reference sequence). Here the CDR3 reads CASSYRGVREKLFF. The DNA for the CDR3 is TGTGCCAGCAGTTACAGGGGGGTGCGGGAAAAACTGTTTTTT.

J is TRBJ1-2 and V is TRBV15, with 8 bases lining up with TRBD1. The CDR3 is 14 amino acids. V dropped 1 base and J dropped 6; count of bases not matched to a gene: 4. Germline loops: CDR1 LNHNV, CDR2 YYDKDF (reference sequence). The CDR3 protein is CATSRGTGIHGYTF. CDR3 coding DNA: TGTGCCACCAGCAGAGGGACAGGGATACATGGCTACACCTTC.

This clone occurred once. CDR3 sequence: CASSLGTSDEKLFF. In nucleotides, the CDR3 is TGTGCCAGCAGCTTGGGGACATCAGATGAAAAACTGTTTTTT. V usage is TRBV5-4 and J usage is TRBJ1-4; weak D call: TRBD1 (5 bases). The CDR3 totals 14 residues. The ends were cut back, 0 bases at V and 6 bases at J, with 9 bases in the middle. CDR1 and CDR2 (germline): SGHNT, YYREEE (reference sequence).

This clone was detected once. This CDR3 is CSASDQGGVNYGYTF. The CDR3 bases are TGCAGTGCTAGTGACCAGGGGGGGGTTAACTATGGCTACACCTTC. This chain joins TRBV20-1 and TRBJ1-2, with TRBD1 matching 7 bases. Germline V gene sequence: CDR1 DFQATT, CDR2 SNEGSKA (reference sequence). The CDR3 spans 15 residues. V shed 3 bases and J 1 base; nucleotides not matched to a gene: 8.

The rearrangement links TRBV6-4 to TRBJ2-2; maybe TRBD2 (5 bases). Trimming removed 7 bases at V and 5 bases at J, with 8 bases between. Germline V lookup: CDR1 MRHNA, CDR2 SNTAGT. The CDR3 consists of 12 residues. The CDR3 region is CASMSGTGELFF. The CDR3 DNA reads TGTGCCAGCATGTCGGGGACCGGGGAGCTGTTTTTT.

For this clone: Other DNA sequences in the same sample also yield this CDR3. This sequence joins TRBV5-4 and TRBJ2-3; D is undetermined. With 4 bases removed from V and 3 bases from J, the gap between germline ends came to 6 bases. CDR1 and CDR2 from the germline V gene are SGHNT and YYREEE (reference sequence). This CDR3 is built from 12 residues. CDR3 nucleotide sequence: TGTGCCAGCAGCCTGAGTACAGATACGCAGTATTTT. This encodes CASSLSTDTQYF.

This clone appeared once. V and J are TRBV6-5 and TRBJ1-2, with D possibly TRBD1 on 5 matching bases. The CDR3 runs 14 residues. The ends were cut back, 6 bases at V and 0 bases at J, with 11 bases in the middle. Germline lookup yields CDR1 MNHEY and CDR2 SVGAGI. The CDR3: CASRRDRSNYGYTF. CDR3 DNA sequence: TGTGCCAGCAGACGGGACCGTTCTAACTATGGCTACACCTTC.

J is TRBJ2-1 and V is TRBV27; a possible D gene is TRBD2 (5 bases). Germline CDR1 MNHEY, CDR2 SMNVEV (reference sequence). With 2 bases removed from V and 6 bases from J, the gap between germline ends came to 11 bases. The CDR3 loop spans 14 amino acids. The CDR3 protein is CASSLGGRPNEQFF. The CDR3 DNA is TGTGCCAGCAGTTTAGGCGGGCGACCCAATGAGCAGTTCTTC.

The chain combines TRBV4-1 with TRBJ1-2; 11 positions agree with TRBD1. The CDR3 has 14 residues. V gave up 3 bases and J gave up 5 bases; unmatched junction bases: 2. The germline gives CDR1 MGHRA, CDR2 YSYEKL. Here the CDR3 reads CASSHGQGAYGYTF. Written as DNA, the CDR3 is TGCGCCAGCAGCCATGGACAGGGGGCTTATGGCTACACCTTC.

This clone was seen only once. CDR3 amino acids: CASARLRETQYF. CDR3 coding DNA: TGTGCCAGCGCTAGATTGAGGGAGACCCAGTACTTC. The J gene is TRBJ2-5, the V gene TRBV6-5; D uncertain. Trimming left V 8 bases short and J 5 bases short, with 12 bases between. CDR1 and CDR2 (germline): MNHEY, SVGAGI. This CDR3 region has 12 residues.

The chain uses TRBV29-1 and TRBJ1-4; 7 bases fit TRBD1. Germline CDR1 SQVTM, CDR2 ANQGSEA. There are 14 residues in the CDR3. Trimming removed 8 bases from V and 0 bases from J; junction bases left unmatched: 6. The CDR3 loop reads CSCTGVTTNEKLFF. CDR3 nucleotides: TGCAGCTGTACAGGGGTAACAACTAATGAAAAACTGTTTTTT.

This clone was seen a few times. The CDR3 reads CASSDYPSQETQYF. CDR3 in DNA: TGTGCCAGCAGTGATTATCCCAGTCAAGAGACCCAGTACTTC. The chain links TRBV6-1 to TRBJ2-5, with D uncertain. CDR1 is MNHNS and CDR2 is SASEGT in the germline V gene. The V gene lost 3 bases and the J gene lost 2 bases, with 10 bases spanning the gap. CDR3 length equals 14 residues.

Details on this clone: The junction departs from germline at one end; a sequencing error may be responsible. This sequence joins TRBV7-2 and TRBJ2-7, with 12 positions matching TRBD2. The germline V gene encodes CDR1 SGHTA and CDR2 FQGNSA. This CDR3 spans 16 amino acids. The CDR3 sequence is CASSLAGTSGLYEQYF. In nucleotides, the CDR3 is TGTGCCAGCAGCCTAGCCGGGACTAGCGGGCTATACGAGCAGTACTTC.

V gene TRBV6-2 or TRBV6-3 combines with J gene TRBJ1-1, with TRBD1 identical over 7 bases. The CDR3 runs to 14 residues. Germline V gene sequence: CDR1 MNHEY, CDR2 SVGEGT. V gave up 6 bases and J gave up 6 bases; unmatched junction bases: 10. The CDR3 region is CASSPTGEGAEAFF. The CDR3 DNA sequence: TGTGCCAGCAGCCCAACAGGGGAAGGGGCTGAAGCTTTCTTT.

The rearrangement joins TRBV5-1 to TRBJ1-4; 11 positions agree with TRBD1. The junction had 6 bases not matched to a gene; V was cut back by 4 bases and J by 7 bases. CDR3 length: 15 amino acids. Germline values: CDR1 SGHRS, CDR2 YFSETQ. The CDR3 DNA is TGCGCCAGCAGCCCGGGACAGGGGGGAGGTGAAAAACTGTTTTTT. It yields the protein CASSPGQGGGEKLFF.

The V and J genes are TRBV7-6 and TRBJ2-5; D is perhaps TRBD2 (6 bases). V gave up 0 bases and J gave up 5 bases, with 10 bases separating them. The CDR3 extends over 14 amino acids. Germline assignment: CDR1 SGHVS and CDR2 FNYEAQ. Here the CDR3 reads CASSLAIGGETQYF. DNA for the CDR3: TGTGCCAGCAGCTTAGCGATAGGAGGGGAGACCCAGTACTTC.

This clone was counted only a few times. CDR3 residues: CASTHLEQYF. The DNA of the CDR3 is TGTGCCAGCACTCATTTAGAGCAGTACTTC. V is TRBV27 and J is TRBJ2-7; D ambiguous. The CDR3 covers 10 residues. CDR1 is MNHEY and CDR2 is SMNVEV in the germline V gene (reference sequence). Trimming stripped 7 bases from V and 7 bases from J, with 8 bases between.

The V call is TRBV25-1, the J call TRBJ1-1; D remains ambiguous. From germline, CDR1 is MGHDK and CDR2 SYGVNS. CDR3 length: 13 residues. The V end was cut by 1 base, the J end by 5 bases, with 8 bases between. The CDR3 sequence: CASSEFGLTEAFF. CDR3 sequence (DNA): TGTGCCAGCAGTGAATTTGGACTGACTGAAGCTTTCTTT.